This T cell receptor (beta chain) originates from a study of shared clonotypes between healthy human individuals. The V end was cut by 4 bases, the J end by 2 bases, with 13 bases between. Germline V gene data show CDR1 as SGDLS and CDR2 as YYNGEE. The CDR3 runs to 14 residues. TCRdb's table, derived via immunoSEQ multiplex PCR, lists solely in-frame clones and lacks some. The sample has 650,000 to 800,000 clones, about 90% seen once. Naive CD8 cells lacked CD45RO, underwent positive selection for CCR7 and left out terminally differentiated effector memory CD45RA+ cells. The TCR sequence derives from a man aged 25-40 years in good health. What was sequenced was naive CD8+ T cells sorted from blood. This chain joins TRBV9 and TRBJ2-7, with D perhaps TRBD1 (6 bases). CDR3 nucleotide sequence: TGTGCCAGCAGCCCCCAGGGGACGCCCTACGAGCAGTACTTC. Amino acid sequence: CASSPQGTPYEQYF.